Shown below are 29 T cell receptor beta chains from a single sample sequenced in a study of human T cells and chemical hapten exposure. The time point was: patch test 1, 2 weeks after DPC sensitization. The treatment here: therapeutic diphenylcyclopropenone sensitization with weekly scalp DPC. TCRdb redid the calling of the RACE reads with MiXCR, one entry per CDR3 protein. The sample shows 370,000 or so distinct CDR3 sequences, around 4.8% of them seen only once. Here the sequenced sample was whole blood, taken in connection with sensitization to the hapten diphenylcyclopropenone (DPC). The receptor source for this set is a woman between 45 and 65 years old with alopecia areata. Some clones in this sample may be carry-over from other donors' samples.

The J gene is TRBJ1-6, the V gene TRBV7-6; D unclear. CDR1 is SGHVS and CDR2 is FNYEAQ in the germline V gene. V lost 4 bases, J lost 6 bases, and 13 bases lay in between. The CDR3 totals 15 residues. For the CDR3, the DNA is TGTGCCAGCAGCTCCGAACGAACGGGTAATTCACCCCTCCACTTT. It yields the protein CASSSERTGNSPLHF.

This clonotype was recorded many times. The V gene is TRBV6-2 or TRBV6-3, the J gene TRBJ1-5; no definite D call. V was shortened by 4 bases and J by 6 bases, with 16 bases between the two germline ends. The CDR3 has 15 residues. Germline V gene sequence: CDR1 MNHEY, CDR2 SVGEGT. CDR3 residues: CASSSPRLGSQPQHF. The CDR3 DNA is TGTGCCAGCAGTTCTCCCCGCCTGGGGAGTCAGCCCCAGCATTTT.

This clonotype was observed at least ten times. CDR3 in DNA: TGTGCCAGCAGCTCCCGAAGACTAGGATCCGCAGATACGCAGTATTTT. This codes for CASSSRRLGSADTQYF. This sequence joins TRBV7-8 and TRBJ2-3; weak D call: TRBD2 (6 bases). Germline CDR1 SGHVS, CDR2 FQNEAQ. The V gene lost 4 bases and the J gene lost 4 bases, with 18 bases spanning the gap. This CDR3 comprises 16 residues.

This clonotype has at least ten counts. The chain recombines TRBV27 with TRBJ1-6; TRBD1 aligns across 10 bases. V was pared by 5 bases and J by 8 bases, with 9 bases of the junction left unmatched. This CDR3 is built from 16 residues. The germline V gene encodes CDR1 MNHEY and CDR2 SMNVEV (reference sequence). The CDR3 region has the DNA TGTGCCAGCAGTCTTCTTTCGACAGGGGGCGATTCACCCCTCCACTTT. This codes for CASSLLSTGGDSPLHF.

This clonotype has more than one count but fewer than ten. This sequence joins TRBV12-3 or TRBV12-4 and TRBJ2-7; D perhaps matches TRBD1 (5 bases). The length of the CDR3 is 13 residues. Deletions cut 5 bases from V and 0 bases from J, with 8 bases between. In DNA form, the CDR3 reads TGTGCCAGCAGTGACAGAAGCTCCTACGAGCAGTACTTC. This encodes CASSDRSSYEQYF.

The chain combines TRBV7-9 with TRBJ1-4; D perhaps matches TRBD1 (5 bases). The ends were cut back, 5 bases at V and 6 bases at J, with 13 bases in the middle. This CDR3 region has 14 residues. The germline gives CDR1 SEHNR, CDR2 FQNEAQ (reference sequence). The CDR3 DNA sequence: TGTGCCAGCAGCCCCGACAGTAACGATGAAAAACTGTTTTTT. It is translated as CASSPDSNDEKLFF.

This clonotype was seen repeatedly, ten times or more. The V call is TRBV7-2, the J call TRBJ2-1, with a possible D match to TRBD2 (5 bases). The CDR3 sequence is 12 residues long. Trimming stripped 2 bases from V and 15 bases from J, with 14 bases between. Germline V lookup: CDR1 SGHTA, CDR2 FQGNSA. As DNA, the CDR3 is TGTGCCAGCAGCTTACGGGGAACCGGGCCGTTCTTC. It translates to CASSLRGTGPFF.

This clonotype was detected many times. The gene calls are TRBV6-5 and TRBJ2-5; D is ambiguous. CDR3 length equals 13 residues. Looked up from germline, CDR1 is MNHEY and CDR2 is SVGAGI. V was clipped by 2 bases and J by 5 bases, with 9 bases between them. CDR3 amino acids: CASSYLGLETQYF. In DNA form, the CDR3 reads TGTGCCAGCAGTTACCTGGGGTTGGAGACCCAGTACTTC.

In its sample, this clonotype was seen many times. V and J are TRBV6-2 or TRBV6-3 and TRBJ1-1, with D possibly being TRBD1 (5 bases). This CDR3 spans 13 amino acids. Trimming removed 7 bases at V and 4 bases at J, with 13 bases between. In germline, CDR1 is MNHEY, CDR2 SVGEGT. CDR3 nucleotide sequence: TGTGCCAGCAAATCGACGGGGGGCACTGAAGCTTTCTTT. It yields the protein CASKSTGGTEAFF.

This clonotype has more than one count but fewer than ten. The chain employs TRBV5-4 and TRBJ2-3; 9 bases line up with TRBD2. The CDR3 sequence is 16 residues long. V shed 2 bases and J 2 bases; nucleotides not matched to a gene: 6. Germline lookup yields CDR1 SGHNT and CDR2 YYREEE (reference sequence). The CDR3 loop is CASSLGTSRITDTQYF. CDR3 bases: TGTGCCAGCAGCTTAGGGACTAGCCGGATCACAGATACGCAGTATTTT.

This clonotype was picked up many times. This sequence joins TRBV5-1 and TRBJ2-3, with 14 nucleotides matching TRBD2. This CDR3 has 17 amino acids. The V segment lost 4 bases and the J segment 4 bases; nucleotides outside the gene matches: 8. Germline CDR1 SGHRS, CDR2 YFSETQ. The CDR3 sequence is CASSPGLAGVGADTQYF. As DNA, the CDR3 is TGCGCCAGCAGCCCGGGACTAGCGGGAGTAGGGGCAGATACGCAGTATTTT.

CDR3 in DNA: TGTGCCAGCAGCCGGACAGGGGGCAACGATCAGCCCCAGCATTTT. It specifies CASSRTGGNDQPQHF. This chain joins TRBV7-2 and TRBJ1-5; 11 bases are shared with TRBD1. The CDR3 consists of 15 residues. CDR1 and CDR2 (germline): SGHTA, FQGNSA. The V and J ends lost 5 bases and 5 bases, in that order; junction bases with no gene match: 5. Looking up the rest from reference TRBV7-2 and TRBJ1-5 gives the full variable domain: GAGVSQSPSNKVTEKGKDVELRCDPISGHTALYWYRQSLGQGLEFLIYFQGNSAPDKSGLPSDRFSAERTGGSVSTLTIQRTQQEDSAVYLCASSRTGGNDQPQHFGDGTRLSIL.

This clonotype came up a few times. The V call is TRBV27, the J call TRBJ2-2; D call uncertain. The CDR3 runs to 13 residues. The V gene's germline CDR1 is MNHEY and CDR2 SMNVEV (reference sequence). The germline V and J ends were trimmed by 8 bases and 4 bases, with 11 bases remaining between them. The CDR3 DNA is TGTGCCAGCTTTTGGCTGCGCACCGGGGAGCTGTTTTTT. Its translation is CASFWLRTGELFF.

The genes are TRBV6-1 and TRBJ1-6, with 9 positions matching TRBD1. Trimming removed 8 bases from V and 9 bases from J; junction bases left unmatched: 5. Germline V gene lookup returns CDR1 MNHNS and CDR2 SASEGT. The CDR3 length is 13 residues. This chain's CDR3 is CASSTGGGSPLHF. Written as DNA, the CDR3 is TGTGCCAGCTCTACAGGGGGCGGTTCACCCCTCCACTTT.

This clonotype came up many times. This chain connects TRBV7-2 to TRBJ1-6; 8 nucleotides match TRBD1. The V and J ends lost 1 base and 6 bases, in that order; junction bases with no gene match: 8. CDR1 SGHTA and CDR2 FQGNSA come from the germline V gene. CDR3 length: 17 residues. The CDR3 bases are TGTGCCAGCAGCTTAGTAGGGCAGGGGGCCGGTAATTCACCCCTCCACTTT. Translation gives CASSLVGQGAGNSPLHF.

The sample holds a few counts of this clonotype. The chain recombines TRBV4-2 with TRBJ2-3; no reliable D call. The CDR3 spans 17 residues. Trimming removed 1 base at V and 2 bases at J, with 16 bases between. Germline V gene sequence: CDR1 LGHNA, CDR2 YNFKEQ. CDR3 DNA: TGTGCCAGCAGCCAAGGTTTAGCCCCAACCGTCACAGATACGCAGTATTTT. Translating gives CASSQGLAPTVTDTQYF.

In this sample, this clonotype turned up a few times. This rearrangement joins TRBV6-5 to TRBJ2-7; 10 bases match TRBD1. This CDR3 has 13 amino acids. V was pared by 8 bases and J by 5 bases, with 6 bases of the junction left unmatched. Germline V gene data show CDR1 as MNHEY and CDR2 as SVGAGI. CDR3 protein: CASRGTGDHEQYF. The DNA of the CDR3 is TGTGCCAGCCGGGGGACAGGGGACCACGAGCAGTACTTC.

Regarding this clonotype: With a much larger clone just one base away, this may be a read error. V gene TRBV29-1 combines with J gene TRBJ2-5, with D maybe TRBD1 (5 bases). The CDR3 runs to 13 residues. Per the germline V gene, CDR1 is SQVTM and CDR2 is ANQGSEA. Trimming stripped 7 bases from V and 2 bases from J, with 14 bases between. The CDR3, as DNA: TGCAGCGCTGCCTTAGGGGCACAAGAGACCCAGTACTTC. It translates to CSAALGAQETQYF.

This clonotype was counted ten times or more. The chain carries TRBV24-1 and TRBJ2-2; the D gene is possibly TRBD1 (6 bases). V lost 3 bases to trimming and J lost 2 bases, with 12 bases between them. CDR1 and CDR2 from the germline V gene are KGHDR and SFDVKD. The CDR3 totals 16 residues. CDR3 amino acids: CATSDPAQGNTGELFF. The CDR3 DNA reads TGTGCCACCAGTGATCCTGCACAGGGAAACACCGGGGAGCTGTTTTTT.

This clonotype was found many times. This sequence joins TRBV3-1 and TRBJ2-1; 7 bases agree with TRBD2. The length of the CDR3 is 16 residues. Germline V gene sequence: CDR1 LGHDT, CDR2 YNNKEL (reference sequence). Trimming cost V 1 base and J 0 bases; bases outside gene matches: 3. The CDR3 protein is CASSQGGGTSYNEQFF. The CDR3 DNA sequence: TGTGCCAGCAGCCAAGGGGGGGGTACCTCCTACAATGAGCAGTTCTTC.

This clonotype has a single count. Since the CDR3 does not end with the conserved phenylalanine or tryptophan, this likely comes from a read error. The chain is built from TRBV6-2 or TRBV6-3 and TRBJ2-1, with 8 bases lining up with TRBD2. Germline lookup yields CDR1 MNHEY and CDR2 SVGEGT. The V gene end was trimmed by 0 bases and the J gene end by 3 bases; junction bases not matched to a gene: 7. The CDR3 is made up of 17 amino acids. The CDR3 protein is CASSYSLAGPRYNEQFS. In DNA, the CDR3 is TGTGCCAGCAGTTACTCCCTAGCGGGCCCTCGCTACAATGAGCAGTTCTCC.

The chain joins TRBV6-2 or TRBV6-3 to TRBJ2-1; TRBD2 matches 9 bases. The V gene's germline CDR1 is MNHEY and CDR2 SVGEGT. CDR3 size: 16 residues. J gave up 7 bases and V 5 bases, and 12 bases lay outside the gene matches. This CDR3 is CASSPALAGTGNEQFF. The DNA of the CDR3 is TGTGCCAGCAGTCCCGCCCTAGCGGGGACTGGGAATGAGCAGTTCTTC.

This clonotype was picked up many times. The V gene is TRBV6-5, the J gene TRBJ1-5; 8 bases line up with TRBD1. The junction had 4 bases not matched to a gene; V was cut back by 2 bases and J by 4 bases. The CDR3 spans 15 residues. Looked up from germline, CDR1 is MNHEY and CDR2 is SVGAGI. CDR3 sequence reads: CASSYGQGLNQPQHF. The DNA of the CDR3 is TGTGCCAGCAGTTACGGACAGGGCCTGAATCAGCCCCAGCATTTT.

This clonotype was seen repeatedly, ten times or more. The chain couples TRBV6-5 to TRBJ2-1; 7 bases fit TRBD2. This CDR3 has 14 residues. V was clipped by 4 bases and J by 2 bases; unmatched bases: 2. Germline lookup yields CDR1 MNHEY and CDR2 SVGAGI. CDR3 region: CASSLSGTYNEQFF. CDR3 nucleotide sequence: TGTGCCAGCAGTTTAAGCGGGACCTACAATGAGCAGTTCTTC.

This clonotype showed up many times. V usage is TRBV19 and J usage is TRBJ2-2; 9 positions match TRBD1. Trimming removed 7 bases from V and 0 bases from J; junction bases left unmatched: 6. Germline values: CDR1 LNHDA, CDR2 SQIVND (reference sequence). The CDR3 is 16 residues long. The chain's CDR3 is CASTARTGANTGELFF. The CDR3 bases are TGTGCCAGTACCGCCCGGACAGGGGCGAACACCGGGGAGCTGTTTTTT.

The CDR3 DNA is TGTGCCAGCAGTTCGACAGCTTTCTCTGGGGCCAACGTCCTGACTTTC. Its protein product is CASSSTAFSGANVLTF. The chain has TRBV7-9 and TRBJ2-6; tentative D call: TRBD1 (5 bases). V lost 6 bases and J 0 bases, leaving 12 bases between the germline ends. Germline CDR1 is SEHNR and CDR2 is FQNEAQ (reference sequence). This CDR3 spans 16 amino acids.

This clonotype occurred many times. V and J are TRBV3-1 and TRBJ1-1; possible D gene TRBD1, 6 bases. V was clipped by 2 bases and J by 3 bases, with 10 bases between them. The germline V gene encodes CDR1 LGHDT and CDR2 YNNKEL (reference sequence). The CDR3 consists of 14 residues. CDR3 residues: CASSQMRGDTEAFF. The CDR3 nucleotides are TGTGCCAGCAGCCAAATGAGGGGGGACACTGAAGCTTTCTTT.

This clonotype was observed many times. The junction does not match germline at one end; this may be a read error. The gene calls are TRBV6-1 and TRBJ2-1, with D possibly TRBD1 on 5 matching bases. The CDR3 has 13 residues. In germline, CDR1 is MNHNS, CDR2 SASEGT. Written as DNA, the CDR3 is TGTGCCAGCAGAGAAGACAGCTACAATGAGCAGTTCTTC. This sequence encodes CASREDSYNEQFF.

This clonotype was counted only a few times. This CDR3 is missing its conserved last phenylalanine or tryptophan, likely due to a read error. No DNA is shown, since the ends of the CDR3 on it are uncertain; the CDR3 is the one TCRdb lists. This chain connects TRBV10-3 to TRBJ1-1. The germline CDR1 and CDR2 sequences are ENHRY and SYGVKD. The CDR3 totals 11 residues, both ends included. Here the CDR3 reads CAISESKRHPV.